This note documents a single T cell receptor beta chain sequence. With 2 bases removed from V and 1 base from J, the gap between germline ends came to 11 bases. CDR3 length equals 15 residues. Germline loops: CDR1 MDHEN, CDR2 SYDVKM. The data were taken from a study of blood T cell repertoires in COVID-19. In the study overall: Some COVID-19 samples were acute and others convalescent; all came from the United States, Italy and Spain.

TCRdb's table, derived via immunoSEQ multiplex PCR, lists solely in-frame clones and lacks some. The sample consists of a few hundred thousand clones, roughly 90% of them appearing once. This receptor was identified in a man aged 18-30 years with acute COVID-19. The specimen sequenced was PBMCs or T cells enriched from blood (not recorded which). The chain employs TRBV28 and TRBJ1-1; D is unresolved. The CDR3 loop is CASSLAASRNTEAFF. CDR3 DNA sequence: TGTGCCAGCAGTTTAGCGGCCAGCCGGAACACTGAAGCTTTCTTT.